This TCR beta chain comes out of a study of T cell responses to AZD1222 COVID-19 vaccine. Study-level findings and limits: Unmutated regions of variants are reportedly targeted by nearly half of spike-specific TCRs. Along spike, vaccine-associated CD4 TCRs were found throughout, with dominance at 160-218 and 743-854.

Germline CDR1 is MDHEN and CDR2 is SYDVKM. V shed 2 bases and J shed 7 bases, with 6 bases lying between them. The CDR3 spans 13 residues. With respect to this clone: Antigen unknown.

Some clones are missing from TCRdb's copy, which holds only in-frame ones; the method was immunoSEQ multiplex PCR. The sample records tens of thousands of clones, roughly 88% being singletons. The receptor was isolated from an adult who received the AZD1222 COVID-19 vaccine. The specimen comprised peripheral blood, sampled 28 days after the second AZD1222 dose. This chain joins TRBV28 and TRBJ1-6; D unclear. CDR3 protein: CASSLGVNSPLHF. In nucleotides, the CDR3 is TGTGCCAGCAGTTTAGGAGTCAATTCACCCCTCCACTTT.